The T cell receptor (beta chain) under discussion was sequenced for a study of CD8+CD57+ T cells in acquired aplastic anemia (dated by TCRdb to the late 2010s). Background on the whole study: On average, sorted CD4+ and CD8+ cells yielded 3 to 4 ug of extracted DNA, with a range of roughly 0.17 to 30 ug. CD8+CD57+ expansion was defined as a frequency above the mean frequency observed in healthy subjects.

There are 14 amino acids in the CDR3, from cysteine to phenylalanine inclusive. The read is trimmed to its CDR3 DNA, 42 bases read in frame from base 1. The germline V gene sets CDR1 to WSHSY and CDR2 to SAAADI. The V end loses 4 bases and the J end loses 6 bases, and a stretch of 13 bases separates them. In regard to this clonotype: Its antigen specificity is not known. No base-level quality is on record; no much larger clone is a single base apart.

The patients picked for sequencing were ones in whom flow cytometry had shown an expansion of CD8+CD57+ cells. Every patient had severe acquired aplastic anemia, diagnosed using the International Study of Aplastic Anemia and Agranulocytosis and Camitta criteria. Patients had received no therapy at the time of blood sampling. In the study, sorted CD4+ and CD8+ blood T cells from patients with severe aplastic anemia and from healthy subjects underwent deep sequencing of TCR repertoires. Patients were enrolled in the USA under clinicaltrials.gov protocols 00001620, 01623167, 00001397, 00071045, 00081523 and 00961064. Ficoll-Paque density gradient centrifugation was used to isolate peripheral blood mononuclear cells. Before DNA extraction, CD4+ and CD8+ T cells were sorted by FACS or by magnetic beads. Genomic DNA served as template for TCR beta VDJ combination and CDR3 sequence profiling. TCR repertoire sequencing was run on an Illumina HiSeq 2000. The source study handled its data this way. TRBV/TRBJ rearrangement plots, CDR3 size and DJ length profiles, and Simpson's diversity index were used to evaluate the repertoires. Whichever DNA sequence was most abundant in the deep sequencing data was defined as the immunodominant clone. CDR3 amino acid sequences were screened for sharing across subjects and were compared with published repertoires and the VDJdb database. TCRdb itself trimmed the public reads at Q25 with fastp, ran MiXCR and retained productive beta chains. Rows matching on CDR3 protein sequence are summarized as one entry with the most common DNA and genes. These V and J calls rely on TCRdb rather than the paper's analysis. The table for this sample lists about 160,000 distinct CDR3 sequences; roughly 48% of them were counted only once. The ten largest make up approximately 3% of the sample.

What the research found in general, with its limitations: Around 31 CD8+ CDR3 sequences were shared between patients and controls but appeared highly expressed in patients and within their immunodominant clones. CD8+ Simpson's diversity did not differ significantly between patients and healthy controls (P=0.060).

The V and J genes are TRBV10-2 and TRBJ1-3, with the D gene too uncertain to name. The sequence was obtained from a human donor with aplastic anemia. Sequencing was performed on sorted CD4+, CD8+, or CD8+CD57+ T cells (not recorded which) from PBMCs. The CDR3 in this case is CASSVTGTKNTIYF. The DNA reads TGCGCCAGCAGTGTGACGGGCACAAAAAACACCATATATTTT.